Listed here are 24 T cell receptor beta chains from one sample, sequenced in a study of ipilimumab plus nivolumab after autologous stem cell transplantation. Clones were read by immunoSEQ multiplex PCR, and TCRdb kept only the in-frame ones, dropping some. The sample consists of 15,000 to 20,000 clones, roughly 79% of them appearing once. The sequences come from PBMCs, collected in a trial of ipilimumab plus nivolumab as post-transplant consolidation. The receptor set was obtained from a male donor with diffuse large B-cell lymphoma.

This chain joins TRBV6-6 and TRBJ1-1, with TRBD1 as a possible D gene (5 bases). The CDR3 has 12 residues. CDR1 and CDR2 (germline): MNHNY, SVGAGI (reference sequence). Trimming cost V 5 bases and J 7 bases, with 11 bases left between them. CDR3 in amino acids: CASSPTGGEAFF. The CDR3 nucleotides read TGTGCCAGCAGTCCTACCGGGGGTGAAGCTTTCTTT.

This chain uses TRBV19 with TRBJ1-5; 9 bases align to TRBD1. Looked up from germline, CDR1 is LNHDA and CDR2 is SQIVND (reference sequence). This CDR3 has 15 amino acids. J was trimmed by 0 bases and V by 7 bases; bases with no gene match: 4. The CDR3 is CASTTGGNSNQPQHF. The DNA of the CDR3 is TGTGCCAGTACGACAGGGGGTAATAGCAATCAGCCCCAGCATTTT.

The rearrangement uses TRBV7-2 and TRBJ2-1, with 12 bases that match TRBD2. This CDR3 is 16 amino acids long. The germline CDR1 and CDR2 sequences are SGHTA and FQGNSA. After removal of 0 bases from V and 6 bases from J, the junction contained 3 bases not matched to a gene. CDR3 sequence reads: CASSLAASGGANEQFF. The CDR3 DNA follows: TGTGCCAGCAGCTTAGCGGCTAGCGGGGGGGCCAATGAGCAGTTCTTC.

The V gene is TRBV30, the J gene TRBJ2-3; D may correspond to TRBD1 or TRBD2 (6 bases each). Trimming took off 3 bases at V and 3 bases at J, with 10 bases between the two ends. This CDR3 region has 13 residues. The germline gives CDR1 GTSNPN, CDR2 SVGIG (reference sequence). The DNA of the CDR3 is TGTGCCTGGAGCCGAGGGGGGACAGATACGCAGTATTTT. Its translation: CAWSRGGTDTQYF.

V gene TRBV6-5 combines with J gene TRBJ2-5, with a tentative D call TRBD2 (5 bases). Germline loops: CDR1 MNHEY, CDR2 SVGAGI. This CDR3 region has 14 residues. Trimming removed 4 bases at V and 5 bases at J, with 14 bases between. The CDR3 is CASSLGGSKETQYF. The CDR3 DNA follows: TGTGCCAGCAGTTTAGGCGGGTCCAAGGAGACCCAGTACTTC.

J is TRBJ2-1 and V is TRBV2; the match to TRBD2 covers 10 bases. This CDR3 has 16 amino acids. The trim removed 8 bases at V and 0 bases at J, leaving 7 bases unmatched. Germline-derived CDR1 and CDR2 are SNHLY and FYNNEI. This CDR3 reads CASPTSGVSSYNEQFF. The CDR3 DNA reads TGTGCCAGCCCCACTAGCGGGGTCAGCTCCTACAATGAGCAGTTCTTC.

This rearrangement joins TRBV12-5 to TRBJ2-5; TRBD1 aligns across 9 bases. Per the germline V gene, CDR1 is LGHNT and CDR2 is FRNRAP. The CDR3 has 16 residues. J lost 5 bases, V lost 3 bases, and 10 bases had no gene match. The CDR3, as DNA: TGTGCTAGTGGTTTCAATGGAGGGACAGGGTGGGAGACCCAGTACTTC. Amino acids: CASGFNGGTGWETQYF.

This clone was recorded only once. This chain connects TRBV18 to TRBJ1-1; D might be TRBD1 (5 bases). The CDR3 is 14 amino acids. Germline V gene data show CDR1 as KGHSH and CDR2 as LQKENI. The V gene lost 1 base and the J gene lost 6 bases, with 12 bases spanning the gap. CDR3 sequence reads: CASSPQLGQAEAFF. The CDR3 coding sequence is TGTGCCAGCTCACCACAGTTGGGGCAGGCTGAAGCTTTCTTT.

The chain joins TRBV2 to TRBJ2-3; D might be TRBD2 (7 bases). The ends were cut back, 10 bases at V and 5 bases at J, with 16 bases in the middle. The CDR3 has 13 amino acids. From germline, CDR1 is SNHLY and CDR2 FYNNEI. The CDR3 DNA is TGTGCCACCTCACCGGGGGGACAAGATACGCAGTATTTT. Protein: CATSPGGQDTQYF.

The chain carries TRBV7-9 and TRBJ2-1; 15 nucleotides align to TRBD2. CDR3 size: 19 residues. The ends lost 4 bases at V and 0 bases at J; junction bases unmatched: 7. CDR1 SEHNR and CDR2 FQNEAQ come from the germline V gene (reference sequence). CDR3 bases: TGTGCCAGCAGCTCCCCGGGACTAGCGGGGGGCAGCTCCTACAATGAGCAGTTCTTC. Protein product: CASSSPGLAGGSSYNEQFF.

CDR3: CASSRIMGGNTEAFF. CDR3 coding DNA: TGCGCCAGCAGCCGGATAATGGGGGGGAACACTGAAGCTTTCTTT. The chain combines TRBV5-1 with TRBJ1-1; D might be TRBD1 (5 bases). Germline V CDR1 and CDR2: SGHRS, YFSETQ. The CDR3 is 15 amino acids. V gave up 4 bases and J gave up 1 base, with 14 bases separating them. Full variable domain (missing parts from reference TRBV5-1 and TRBJ1-1): KAGVTQTPRYLIKTRGQQVTLSCSPISGHRSVSWYQQTPGQGLQFLFEYFSETQRNKGNFPGRFSGRQFSNSRSEMNVSTLELGDSALYLCASSRIMGGNTEAFFGQGTRLTVV.

The V gene is TRBV6-6, the J gene TRBJ2-7, with D possibly being TRBD1 (5 bases). The length of the CDR3 is 13 residues. The ends were cut back, 7 bases at V and 1 base at J, with 11 bases in the middle. CDR1 MNHNY and CDR2 SVGAGI come from the germline V gene (reference sequence). The CDR3 region is CASNVQVSYEQYF. CDR3 coding DNA: TGTGCCAGCAACGTACAGGTTTCCTACGAGCAGTACTTC.

V usage is TRBV10-3 and J usage is TRBJ2-3; TRBD1 is a possible D gene (7 bases). Germline-derived CDR1 and CDR2 are ENHRY and SYGVKD. The V gene lost 3 bases and the J gene lost 4 bases, with 17 bases spanning the gap. The CDR3 length is 16 residues. CDR3 in amino acids: CAISEGQGGRSDTQYF. Here the CDR3 DNA reads TGTGCCATCAGTGAAGGGCAGGGGGGCAGATCAGATACGCAGTATTTT.

V usage is TRBV5-4 and J usage is TRBJ1-2, with TRBD1 as a possible D gene (5 bases). CDR1 and CDR2 (germline): SGHNT, YYREEE (reference sequence). The CDR3 is 15 amino acids. Deletions cut 2 bases from V and 7 bases from J, with 18 bases between. The CDR3 here is CASSFFGTEMRGYTF. The CDR3 DNA reads as TGTGCCAGCAGCTTCTTCGGGACTGAAATGCGTGGCTACACCTTC.

The chain is built from TRBV7-8 and TRBJ2-3; 7 bases fit TRBD2. In germline, CDR1 is SGHVS, CDR2 FQNEAQ. This CDR3 spans 15 amino acids. The ends lost 5 bases at V and 2 bases at J; junction bases unmatched: 7. The DNA of the CDR3 is TGTGCCAGCAGCACCGGGACTACATTCACAGATACGCAGTATTTT. The encoded protein is CASSTGTTFTDTQYF.

V and J are TRBV6-1 and TRBJ2-3; D call uncertain. V lost 2 bases and J 2 bases, leaving 2 bases between the germline ends. Per the germline V gene, CDR1 is MNHNS and CDR2 is SASEGT. This CDR3 contains 12 residues. CDR3 protein: CASSEPTDTQYF. The CDR3, as DNA: TGTGCCAGCAGTGAACCCACAGATACGCAGTATTTT.

This clone was seen more than once but under ten times. V gene TRBV28 combines with J gene TRBJ1-4; D is unresolved. Germline assignment: CDR1 MDHEN and CDR2 SYDVKM. The CDR3 spans 15 residues. Trimming took 5 bases from V and 8 from J, leaving 18 bases between them. The CDR3 nucleotides read TGTGCCAGCAGTGTCGAGCTGGGTTTACAGGAAAAACTGTTTTTT. Translation gives CASSVELGLQEKLFF. Based on the CDR3 plus reference TRBV28 and TRBJ1-4, the full variable domain is DVKVTQSSRYLVKRTGEKVFLECVQDMDHENMFWYRQDPGLGLRLIYFSYDVKMKEKGDIPEGYSVSREKKERFSLILESASTNQTSMYLCASSVELGLQEKLFFGSGTQLSVL.

The V and J genes are TRBV9 and TRBJ2-3; the D gene is possibly TRBD2 (6 bases). Germline CDR1 reads SGDLS; CDR2 reads YYNGEE. The CDR3 length is 16 residues. Trimming removed 3 bases at V and 2 bases at J, with 16 bases between. The CDR3 loop reads CASSDRDFSSTDTQYF. The CDR3 nucleotides read TGTGCCAGCAGCGACCGGGACTTCTCTTCCACAGATACGCAGTATTTT.

As concerns this clone: Other nucleotide sequences from this sample produce the same CDR3. V is TRBV15 and J is TRBJ2-3, with 7 bases fitting TRBD2. CDR1 and CDR2 (germline): LNHNV, YYDKDF (reference sequence). The V segment lost 7 bases and the J segment 8 bases; nucleotides outside the gene matches: 15. CDR3 length: 15 residues. This chain's CDR3 is CATTEGTTLGGTQYF. CDR3 sequence (DNA): TGTGCCACCACCGAAGGGACTACCTTGGGGGGTACGCAGTATTTT.

This chain uses TRBV7-2 with TRBJ1-6, with a possible D match to TRBD1 (5 bases). This CDR3 has 15 amino acids. From germline, CDR1 is SGHTA and CDR2 FQGNSA. Between the trimmed V and J ends, which lost 1 base and 9 bases, there was a span of 13 bases. The CDR3 sequence: CASSLVWGGSSPLHF. DNA for the CDR3: TGTGCCAGCAGCTTAGTCTGGGGGGGGAGTTCACCCCTCCACTTT.

This clone was picked up one time. CDR3 nucleotide sequence: TGCGCGCGATCAACGGGGGGCGGCGCAGATACGCAGTATTTT. Translated: CARSTGGGADTQYF. The genes are TRBV10-2 and TRBJ2-3; D perhaps matches TRBD2 (7 bases). In germline, CDR1 is WSHSY, CDR2 SAAADI. The CDR3 totals 14 residues.

V is TRBV6-1 and J is TRBJ2-1; 7 bases line up with TRBD1. Per the germline V gene, CDR1 is MNHNS and CDR2 is SASEGT. J lost 6 bases, V lost 6 bases, and 11 bases had no gene match. The CDR3 length is 15 residues. CDR3 coding DNA: TGTGCCAGCAGCGGTGGGACAGTACCAAGCAATGAGCAGTTCTTC. Protein product: CASSGGTVPSNEQFF.

The rearrangement links TRBV4-1 to TRBJ2-5, with a possible D match to TRBD2 (5 bases). The V end was cut by 1 base, the J end by 5 bases, with 14 bases between. The germline V gene encodes CDR1 MGHRA and CDR2 YSYEKL. This CDR3 region has 15 residues. CDR3 protein: CASSQVVRAAETQYF. The CDR3 DNA reads TGCGCCAGCAGCCAAGTGGTGCGAGCGGCGGAGACCCAGTACTTC.

The V and J genes are TRBV7-9 and TRBJ2-4; TRBD1 matches 9 bases. With 3 bases clipped from V and 1 base from J, the junction kept 4 bases outside the gene matches. This CDR3 contains 16 residues. Looked up from germline, CDR1 is SEHNR and CDR2 is FQNEAQ (reference sequence). CDR3 nucleotide sequence: TGTGCCAGCAGCTTTTTTGGACAGGGGGCCAAAAACATTCAGTACTTC. Amino acid sequence: CASSFFGQGAKNIQYF.